A selection of T cell receptor beta chains follows, all from one sample in a study of PD-L1 blockade in urothelial cancer. Assay: immunoSEQ multiplex PCR; the TCRdb copy retains only in-frame clones and omits some. Of 95,000 or so clones in the sample, about nine tenths were seen once. The sample was PBMCs, taken around atezolizumab (anti-PD-L1) treatment. The receptors stem from a man aged 55 to 70 with urothelial cancer. Each CDR3 is given with its conserved first and last residue. D genes are given only for firm matches. Size values are once, few and many counts, or a class for expanded clones, and some rows have none.

v_call	clone_size	j_call	d_call	cdr3_aa	cdr3_nt
TRBV7-2	-	TRBJ2-7	TRBD2	CASSSLAGGQYEQYF	TGTGCCAGCAGCTCCTTAGCGGGGGGGCAGTACGAGCAGTACTTC
TRBV7-3	once	TRBJ2-3	TRBD1	CASSTTGGTDTQYF	TGTGCCAGCAGCACCACAGGGGGCACAGATACGCAGTATTTT
TRBV11-1	-	TRBJ1-1	-	CASSVGVRAFF	TGTGCCAGCAGCGTGGGAGTGAGGGCTTTCTTT
TRBV25-1	-	TRBJ1-1	TRBD1	CASRRTGVNTEAFF	TGTGCCAGCAGGCGGACAGGGGTGAACACTGAAGCTTTCTTT
TRBV7-2	-	TRBJ2-2	TRBD2	CASSLVVLAGGNTGELFF	TGTGCCAGCAGCTTAGTAGTCCTAGCGGGTGGCAACACCGGGGAGCTGTTTTTT
TRBV29-1	-	TRBJ1-1	-	CSVLQSSGRTEAFF	TGCAGCGTACTACAGAGTTCAGGGAGGACTGAAGCTTTCTTT
TRBV18	-	TRBJ1-3	-	CASSPRDNISGNTIYF	TGTGCCAGCTCACCGAGGGACAACATCTCTGGAAACACCATATATTTT
TRBV6-1	once	TRBJ2-3	TRBD1	CASSATGGLSTDTQYF	TGTGCCAGCAGTGCCACAGGGGGCCTAAGCACAGATACGCAGTATTTT
TRBV7-8	few	TRBJ1-1	-	CASSLWTGNTEAFF	TGTGCCAGCAGCTTATGGACGGGAAACACTGAAGCTTTCTTT
TRBV7-3	-	TRBJ2-1	TRBD2	CASSGTSVGEQFF	TGTGCCAGCTCCGGGACTAGTGTCGGTGAGCAGTTCTTC
TRBV7-9	-	TRBJ2-4	-	CASSQSLADKNIQYF	TGTGCCAGCAGCCAATCCTTAGCGGACAAAAACATTCAGTACTTC
TRBV27	-	TRBJ2-4	-	CASSADSYGAKNIQYF	TGTGCCAGCAGTGCCGACTCTTATGGGGCCAAAAACATTCAGTACTTC
TRBV27	-	TRBJ2-7	-	CASSFLSGNSYEQYF	TGTGCCAGCAGTTTTCTATCGGGTAACTCCTACGAGCAGTACTTC
TRBV10-1	-	TRBJ2-1	TRBD2	CASSSSGNNEQFF	TGCGCCAGCAGTTCTAGCGGGAACAATGAGCAGTTCTTC
TRBV28	-	TRBJ1-2	TRBD1	CASSLLTGRFLNYGYTF	TGTGCCAGCAGTTTATTGACAGGGAGATTCCTAAACTATGGCTACACCTTC
TRBV7-9	-	TRBJ1-5	-	CASSPGRSQPQHF	TGTGCCAGCAGCCCCGGCAGGTCACAGCCCCAGCATTTT
TRBV23-1	-	TRBJ1-6	-	CASSQSSETSDSPLHF	TGCGCCAGCAGTCAATCGTCGGAGACGAGCGATTCACCCCTCCACTTT
TRBV6-1	-	TRBJ2-2	-	CASLRAGELFF	TGTGCCAGCCTACGCGCCGGGGAGCTGTTTTTT
TRBV5-4	few	TRBJ1-2	TRBD1	CASSLGGQGEGYTF	TGTGCCAGCAGCTTGGGGGGTCAGGGGGAAGGCTACACCTTC
TRBV27	once	TRBJ2-7	-	CASRTRNSYEQYF	TGTGCCAGCCGAACTAGGAATTCCTACGAGCAGTACTTC
TRBV18	-	TRBJ2-1	TRBD2	CASSPLNVLAGYHEQFF	TGTGCCAGCTCACCGCTCAACGTCCTAGCGGGATACCATGAGCAGTTCTTC
TRBV9	-	TRBJ1-2	-	CASSVAGSGSSGGYTF	TGTGCCAGCAGCGTAGCTGGGAGCGGGAGTTCGGGTGGCTACACCTTC
TRBV10-3	-	TRBJ1-6	-	CAISESEETSSYNSPLHF	TGTGCCATCAGTGAGTCCGAGGAAACGAGCTCCTATAATTCACCCCTCCACTTT
TRBV15	once	TRBJ1-6	-	CATSRDIGDSPLHF	TGTGCCACCAGCAGAGATATCGGGGATTCACCCCTCCACTTT
TRBV6-6	-	TRBJ2-3	-	CASSYRRQGGTDTQYF	TGTGCCAGCAGTTACCGCCGACAGGGAGGTACAGATACGCAGTATTTT
TRBV30	-	TRBJ2-1	TRBD2	CAWSVLAGGSSEQFF	TGTGCCTGGAGTGTGCTAGCGGGAGGGTCCAGTGAGCAGTTCTTC
TRBV28	-	TRBJ2-3	TRBD2	CASSPGLAGGTDTQYF	TGTGCCAGCAGTCCGGGACTAGCGGGAGGCACAGATACGCAGTATTTT
TRBV9	-	TRBJ2-2	TRBD2	CASSVPEFASGSAGELFF	TGTGCCAGCAGCGTCCCGGAATTCGCTAGCGGGAGCGCCGGGGAGCTGTTTTTT
TRBV19	-	TRBJ2-7	-	CASSPQGSTDEQYF	TGTGCCAGTAGTCCGCAGGGTAGTACCGACGAGCAGTACTTC
TRBV15	-	TRBJ2-3	TRBD2	CATSRAVVGGGADTQYF	TGTGCCACCAGCAGAGCTGTCGTCGGGGGGGGCGCAGATACGCAGTATTTT
TRBV14	-	TRBJ2-7	TRBD1	CASSRRGQKNYEQYF	TGTGCCAGCAGCCGTCGGGGACAGAAGAACTACGAGCAGTACTTC
TRBV5-6	-	TRBJ1-1	-	CASSLSGGNTEAFF	TGTGCCAGCAGCTTGAGCGGGGGCAACACTGAAGCTTTCTTT
TRBV7-9	-	TRBJ2-2	-	CASSDNRVGAGELFF	TGTGCCAGCAGCGACAACAGGGTCGGGGCCGGGGAGCTGTTTTTT
TRBV11-3	-	TRBJ2-1	-	CASSFSPEGNEQFF	TGTGCCAGCAGCTTTTCCCCCGAGGGCAATGAGCAGTTCTTC
TRBV5-4	-	TRBJ2-5	TRBD2	CASNRLAGGHEETQYF	TGTGCCAGCAACCGACTAGCGGGAGGCCACGAAGAGACCCAGTACTTC
TRBV7-8	-	TRBJ2-3	-	CASSLGGGGHTQYF	TGTGCCAGCAGCTTAGGGGGAGGGGGTCATACGCAGTATTTT
TRBV5-4	once	TRBJ2-1	TRBD2	CASSPGTRAYNEQFF	TGTGCCAGCAGCCCCGGGACTAGAGCCTACAATGAGCAGTTCTTC
TRBV14	-	TRBJ2-1	TRBD1	CASSPDRVDNEQFF	TGTGCCAGCAGCCCGGACAGGGTGGACAATGAGCAGTTCTTC
TRBV5-1	-	TRBJ1-5	-	CASSLFPSNQPQHF	TGCGCCAGCAGCTTGTTCCCGAGCAATCAGCCCCAGCATTTT
TRBV4-2	-	TRBJ1-2	-	CASSQDEVYGYTF	TGTGCCAGCAGCCAAGATGAGGTTTATGGCTACACCTTC
TRBV29-1	-	TRBJ2-3	TRBD2	CSVETRTSASTDTQYF	TGCAGCGTTGAAACCAGGACTAGCGCTAGCACAGATACGCAGTATTTT
TRBV4-1	-	TRBJ1-5	TRBD1	CASSQEVTGDQPQHF	TGCGCCAGCAGCCAAGAAGTAACAGGGGATCAGCCCCAGCATTTT
TRBV14	-	TRBJ2-7	-	CASSQDWNRPYEQYF	TGTGCCAGCAGCCAAGATTGGAACAGGCCCTACGAGCAGTACTTC
TRBV5-1	-	TRBJ2-3	TRBD2	CASSTGTSGGTDTQYF	TGCGCCAGCAGCACCGGGACTAGCGGGGGCACAGATACGCAGTATTTT